Listed below are T cell receptor beta chains from one sample, sequenced in a study of identical twins. MiXCR, run by TCRdb on the 5' RACE reads, gives a single entry per CDR3 protein. The table lists 1.5 million or so distinct CDR3 sequences, 25% to 35% of them singletons. The sequenced sample was cord blood. The receptors shown here come from a newborn girl in good health. CDR3s include the opening cysteine and the closing phenylalanine or tryptophan. Fields, in order: D gene, V gene, J gene, clone size, CDR3 protein, CDR3 DNA. D genes are given only for firm matches. Not all rows give a size; the values are once, few, many and, for expanded clones, a class.

d_gene: TRBD2
v_gene: TRBV10-3
j_gene: TRBJ2-7
abundance: NA
CDR3aa: CAISESSGGSYEQYF
CDR3nt: TGTGCCATCAGTGAGTCTAGCGGGGGCTCCTACGAGCAGTACTTC

d_gene: NA
v_gene: TRBV19
j_gene: TRBJ2-4
abundance: NA
CDR3aa: CASSPRVWQGEAKNIQYF
CDR3nt: TGTGCCAGTAGTCCCCGAGTTTGGCAGGGCGAAGCCAAAAACATTCAGTACTTC

d_gene: NA
v_gene: TRBV12-3/TRBV12-4
j_gene: TRBJ2-4
abundance: NA
CDR3aa: CASSGGAEVYF
CDR3nt: TGTGCCAGCAGTGGGGGGGCCGAGGTGTACTTC

d_gene: TRBD2
v_gene: TRBV29-1
j_gene: TRBJ2-3
abundance: few
CDR3aa: CSVEDLASGRQYF
CDR3nt: TGCAGCGTTGAAGATCTGGCTAGCGGGAGGCAGTATTTT

d_gene: NA
v_gene: TRBV27
j_gene: TRBJ1-1
abundance: few
CDR3aa: CASKLQGSTEAFF
CDR3nt: TGTGCCAGCAAACTACAGGGAAGCACTGAAGCTTTCTTT

d_gene: NA
v_gene: TRBV19
j_gene: TRBJ1-1
abundance: NA
CDR3aa: CASSIGTYTEAFF
CDR3nt: TGTGCCAGTAGTATAGGGACCTACACTGAAGCTTTCTTT

d_gene: NA
v_gene: TRBV20-1
j_gene: TRBJ2-7
abundance: NA
CDR3aa: CSAREGGLATRYEQYF
CDR3nt: TGCAGTGCTAGAGAGGGGGGGCTAGCTACACGCTACGAGCAGTACTTC

d_gene: NA
v_gene: TRBV28
j_gene: TRBJ2-2
abundance: few
CDR3aa: CASSLITGSTGELFF
CDR3nt: TGTGCCAGCAGTTTAATCACCGGGTCCACCGGGGAGCTGTTTTTT

d_gene: NA
v_gene: TRBV20-1
j_gene: TRBJ2-1
abundance: NA
CDR3aa: CSARESPFIYKKGYNEQFF
CDR3nt: TGCAGTGCTAGAGAGAGCCCCTTTATTTACAAAAAGGGCTACAATGAGCAGTTCTTC

d_gene: NA
v_gene: TRBV20-1
j_gene: TRBJ2-7
abundance: NA
CDR3aa: CSAREGRLGSYEQYF
CDR3nt: TGCAGTGCTAGAGAAGGCCGTTTGGGCTCCTACGAGCAGTACTTC

d_gene: NA
v_gene: TRBV27
j_gene: TRBJ1-2
abundance: NA
CDR3aa: CASGWTPGHHYGYTF
CDR3nt: TGTGCCAGCGGGTGGACACCGGGACACCACTATGGCTACACCTTC

d_gene: TRBD2
v_gene: TRBV24-1
j_gene: TRBJ2-1
abundance: NA
CDR3aa: CATSDPLAGGPNEQFF
CDR3nt: TGTGCCACCAGTGACCCACTAGCGGGAGGTCCCAATGAGCAGTTCTTC

d_gene: NA
v_gene: TRBV6-2/TRBV6-3
j_gene: TRBJ2-3
abundance: NA
CDR3aa: CASSYSYLRRGLSTDTQYF
CDR3nt: TGTGCCAGCAGTTACTCGTACCTTCGGCGCGGGTTAAGCACAGATACGCAGTATTTT

d_gene: TRBD1
v_gene: TRBV6-1
j_gene: TRBJ1-2
abundance: NA
CDR3aa: CASSTYPGQGAGYTF
CDR3nt: TGTGCCAGCAGCACGTACCCGGGACAGGGTGCTGGCTACACCTTC

d_gene: NA
v_gene: TRBV4-1
j_gene: TRBJ1-4
abundance: NA
CDR3aa: CASSQKLDSIGTFNEKLFF
CDR3nt: TGCGCCAGCAGCCAAAAGCTCGACTCAATAGGGACTTTTAATGAAAAACTGTTTTTT

d_gene: TRBD1
v_gene: TRBV20-1
j_gene: TRBJ1-2
abundance: few
CDR3aa: CSAEDRGYGYTF
CDR3nt: TGCAGTGCTGAGGACAGGGGTTATGGCTACACCTTC

d_gene: NA
v_gene: TRBV28
j_gene: TRBJ1-2
abundance: few
CDR3aa: CASSIPRGGHGYTF
CDR3nt: TGTGCCAGCAGTATCCCAAGGGGGGGGCATGGCTACACCTTC

d_gene: NA
v_gene: TRBV2
j_gene: TRBJ2-4
abundance: many
CDR3aa: CASSTGPGNIQYF
CDR3nt: TGTGCCAGCAGCACAGGGCCAGGGAACATTCAGTACTTC

d_gene: TRBD1
v_gene: TRBV24-1
j_gene: TRBJ2-1
abundance: NA
CDR3aa: CATSDWDRGETQFF
CDR3nt: TGTGCCACCAGTGATTGGGACAGGGGAGAGACCCAGTTCTTC

d_gene: NA
v_gene: TRBV5-6
j_gene: TRBJ2-5
abundance: few
CDR3aa: CASSLVERQGGTQYF
CDR3nt: TGTGCCAGCAGCTTGGTCGAACGACAGGGAGGGACCCAGTACTTC

d_gene: NA
v_gene: TRBV5-6
j_gene: TRBJ2-7
abundance: few
CDR3aa: CASSLSPISYEQYF
CDR3nt: TGTGCCAGCAGCTTGTCACCCATCTCCTACGAGCAGTACTTC

d_gene: TRBD2
v_gene: TRBV6-6
j_gene: TRBJ2-7
abundance: NA
CDR3aa: CASSMDSGSGYEQYF
CDR3nt: TGTGCCAGCAGTATGGATAGCGGGAGTGGTTACGAGCAGTACTTC

d_gene: TRBD1
v_gene: TRBV25-1
j_gene: TRBJ2-1
abundance: NA
CDR3aa: CASSHGQGANEQFF
CDR3nt: TGTGCCAGCAGTCACGGACAGGGGGCAAATGAGCAGTTCTTC

d_gene: TRBD2
v_gene: TRBV3-1
j_gene: TRBJ2-3
abundance: NA
CDR3aa: CASSRVSGGADTQYF
CDR3nt: TGTGCCAGCAGCCGAGTATCGGGAGGGGCAGATACGCAGTATTTT

d_gene: NA
v_gene: TRBV20-1
j_gene: TRBJ1-5
abundance: NA
CDR3aa: CSARDRRGVGQPQHF
CDR3nt: TGCAGTGCTAGAGATAGGCGAGGGGTCGGTCAGCCCCAGCATTTT

d_gene: NA
v_gene: TRBV27
j_gene: TRBJ2-1
abundance: NA
CDR3aa: CASSFKPGPYNEQFF
CDR3nt: TGTGCCAGCAGTTTCAAGCCGGGCCCCTACAATGAGCAGTTCTTC

d_gene: NA
v_gene: TRBV6-5
j_gene: TRBJ1-1
abundance: few
CDR3aa: CASSLGQFTEAFF
CDR3nt: TGTGCCAGCAGTCTAGGACAATTCACTGAAGCTTTCTTT

d_gene: NA
v_gene: TRBV28
j_gene: TRBJ1-1
abundance: NA
CDR3aa: CASSGIGSEAFF
CDR3nt: TGTGCCAGCAGCGGGATTGGCTCTGAAGCTTTCTTT

d_gene: TRBD1
v_gene: TRBV5-1
j_gene: TRBJ2-3
abundance: NA
CDR3aa: CASSFRPTGGTDTQYF
CDR3nt: TGCGCCAGCAGCTTTAGGCCGACAGGGGGCACAGATACGCAGTATTTT

d_gene: TRBD2
v_gene: TRBV20-1
j_gene: TRBJ2-1
abundance: many
CDR3aa: CSAPRLAGANNEQFF
CDR3nt: TGCAGTGCCCCCAGACTAGCGGGAGCCAACAATGAGCAGTTCTTC

d_gene: NA
v_gene: TRBV5-1
j_gene: TRBJ2-3
abundance: few
CDR3aa: CASSFTRDTSTDTQYF
CDR3nt: TGCGCCAGCAGCTTTACCCGGGACACAAGCACAGATACGCAGTATTTT

d_gene: NA
v_gene: TRBV12-3/TRBV12-4
j_gene: TRBJ2-5
abundance: few
CDR3aa: CASSLAWTGETQYF
CDR3nt: TGTGCCAGCAGTTTAGCCTGGACGGGGGAGACCCAGTACTTC

d_gene: NA
v_gene: TRBV20-1
j_gene: TRBJ1-2
abundance: few
CDR3aa: CSAVSYGYTF
CDR3nt: TGCAGTGCTGTTAGCTATGGCTACACCTTC

d_gene: NA
v_gene: TRBV11-2
j_gene: TRBJ1-2
abundance: NA
CDR3aa: CASSLDLGRPAGYGYTF
CDR3nt: TGTGCCAGCAGCTTAGATCTAGGTCGGCCGGCAGGCTATGGCTACACCTTC

d_gene: NA
v_gene: TRBV10-3
j_gene: TRBJ2-7
abundance: NA
CDR3aa: CAIGPGKDYEQYF
CDR3nt: TGTGCCATCGGGCCAGGGAAGGACTACGAGCAGTACTTC

d_gene: NA
v_gene: TRBV21-1
j_gene: TRBJ2-3
abundance: NA
CDR3aa: CASSKMGPFTDTQYF
CDR3nt: TGTGCCAGCAGCAAAATGGGGCCATTCACAGATACGCAGTATTTT

d_gene: NA
v_gene: TRBV4-1
j_gene: TRBJ1-6
abundance: once
CDR3aa: CASSQDRVNYNSPLHF
CDR3nt: TGCGCCAGCAGCCAAGACAGGGTGAACTATAATTCACCCCTCCACTTT

d_gene: NA
v_gene: TRBV5-8
j_gene: TRBJ2-3
abundance: NA
CDR3aa: CASSWAENTDTQYF
CDR3nt: TGTGCCAGCAGCTGGGCGGAAAATACAGATACGCAGTATTTT

d_gene: TRBD1
v_gene: TRBV27
j_gene: TRBJ1-1
abundance: few
CDR3aa: CASSPDRGARTEAFF
CDR3nt: TGTGCCAGCAGTCCCGACAGGGGAGCGCGAACTGAAGCTTTCTTT

d_gene: NA
v_gene: TRBV9
j_gene: TRBJ2-3
abundance: few
CDR3aa: CASSPLRGAPDTQYF
CDR3nt: TGTGCCAGCAGCCCGTTACGGGGGGCCCCAGATACGCAGTATTTT

d_gene: NA
v_gene: TRBV6-1
j_gene: TRBJ1-1
abundance: NA
CDR3aa: CASILRDAPANTEAFF
CDR3nt: TGTGCCAGCATTCTCCGGGACGCGCCGGCGAACACTGAAGCTTTCTTT

d_gene: TRBD2
v_gene: TRBV5-1
j_gene: TRBJ2-3
abundance: many
CDR3aa: CASSQGLATSTDTQYF
CDR3nt: TGCGCCAGCAGCCAGGGACTAGCGACTAGCACAGATACGCAGTATTTT

d_gene: TRBD2
v_gene: TRBV6-6
j_gene: TRBJ2-7
abundance: NA
CDR3aa: CASSYLAGDSEQYF
CDR3nt: TGTGCCAGCAGTTACCTAGCGGGAGATAGTGAGCAGTACTTC

d_gene: NA
v_gene: TRBV7-9
j_gene: TRBJ2-5
abundance: NA
CDR3aa: CASSLGAALAGTQYF
CDR3nt: TGTGCCAGCAGCTTAGGTGCAGCTCTAGCAGGGACCCAGTACTTC

d_gene: TRBD2
v_gene: TRBV2
j_gene: TRBJ2-7
abundance: few
CDR3aa: CASSDSTSSSYEQYF
CDR3nt: TGTGCCAGCAGTGACTCGACTAGCTCGTCCTACGAGCAGTACTTC

d_gene: TRBD1
v_gene: TRBV4-1
j_gene: TRBJ2-2
abundance: NA
CDR3aa: CASSQDPTGAGELFF
CDR3nt: TGCGCCAGCAGCCAAGATCCGACAGGGGCCGGGGAGCTGTTTTTT